Shown below are 9 T cell receptor beta chains from a single sample sequenced in a study of cytomegalovirus exposure and HLA in healthy donors. PCR involved 60 Vbeta and 13 Jbeta primers. Clones were sequenced by immunoSEQ multiplex PCR, and TCRdb holds only the in-frame ones, with some missing. The sample lists more than 85,000 clones, roughly 76% seen once, with 2% in the top ten. The sequencing input was PBMCs. These receptors were taken from a man aged 35 to 55 in good health and CMV-seronegative.

This clone appeared a single time. The chain recombines TRBV11-2 with TRBJ1-2, with D unclear. CDR3 length equals 12 residues. CDR1 is SGHAT and CDR2 is FQNNGV in the germline V gene. The ends were cut back, 3 bases at V and 5 bases at J, with 7 bases in the middle. The chain's CDR3 is CASSLTRYGYTF. For the CDR3, the DNA is TGTGCCAGCAGCTTGACAAGATATGGCTACACCTTC.

The chain has TRBV2 and TRBJ1-4, with a tentative D call TRBD1 (5 bases). The CDR3 length is 15 residues. V was shortened by 4 bases and J by 6 bases, with 15 bases between the two germline ends. The germline CDR1 and CDR2 sequences are SNHLY and FYNNEI. CDR3 coding DNA: TGTGCCAGCAGTGTGGGGAGGGGTCGGGATGAAAAACTGTTTTTT. Translation: CASSVGRGRDEKLFF.

The chain uses TRBV4-2 and TRBJ2-6, with D possibly matching TRBD2 (6 bases). The CDR3 covers 16 residues. Germline V gene sequence: CDR1 LGHNA, CDR2 YNFKEQ. The V end was cut by 1 base, the J end by 4 bases, with 11 bases between. The CDR3 DNA reads TGTGCCAGCAGCCAAGTGGAGGGGAGAGGGGCCAACGTCCTGACTTTC. This encodes CASSQVEGRGANVLTF.

J is TRBJ2-7 and V is TRBV9; D call uncertain. Germline CDR1 and CDR2: SGDLS and YYNGEE. CDR3 length equals 12 residues. Trimming removed 4 bases from V and 3 bases from J, with 8 bases in between. In DNA form, the CDR3 reads TGTGCCAGCAGCCCAAATGTCTACGAGCAGTACTTC. Translated, it gives CASSPNVYEQYF. The full variable domain, rest sourced from reference TRBV9 and TRBJ2-7, is DSGVTQTPKHLITATGQRVTLRCSPRSGDLSVYWYQQSLDQGLQFLIQYYNGEERAKGNILERFSAQQFPDLHSELNLSSLELGDSALYFCASSPNVYEQYFGPGTRLTVT.

The chain is built from TRBV7-2 and TRBJ2-5, with 8 bases fitting TRBD1. With V trimmed by 5 bases and J by 4 bases, 6 bases remained unmatched. From germline, CDR1 is SGHTA and CDR2 FQGNSA. The CDR3 is 14 residues long. CDR3 region: CASSHGQGGETQYF. CDR3 nucleotide sequence: TGTGCCAGCAGCCACGGACAGGGTGGAGAGACCCAGTACTTC. The full variable domain, with the rest looked up from reference TRBV7-2 and TRBJ2-5, is GAGVSQSPSNKVTEKGKDVELRCDPISGHTALYWYRQSLGQGLEFLIYFQGNSAPDKSGLPSDRFSAERTGGSVSTLTIQRTQQEDSAVYLCASSHGQGGETQYFGPGTRLLVL.

This clone came up a few times. The chain uses TRBV9 and TRBJ2-3; 7 bases line up with TRBD1. The CDR3 length is 12 residues. Per the germline V gene, CDR1 is SGDLS and CDR2 is YYNGEE. V lost 3 bases to trimming and J lost 8 bases; unmatched junction nucleotides: 3. As DNA, the CDR3 is TGTGCCAGCAGCGCTAACAGGGGTACGCAGTATTTT. It codes for CASSANRGTQYF.

The chain carries TRBV5-8 and TRBJ1-6; D is unclear. This CDR3 spans 12 amino acids. V shed 0 bases and J shed 14 bases, with 9 bases lying between them. From germline, CDR1 is SGHTS and CDR2 YDEGEE. The CDR3 is CASSLVAGSLHF. CDR3 sequence (DNA): TGTGCCAGCAGCTTGGTGGCCGGGTCCCTCCACTTT.

This chain joins TRBV27 and TRBJ1-6, with D perhaps matching TRBD1 (6 bases). The V gene's germline CDR1 is MNHEY and CDR2 SMNVEV (reference sequence). The CDR3 has 14 amino acids. V dropped 6 bases and J dropped 7 bases, with 13 bases sitting between them. The CDR3 DNA sequence: TGTGCCAGCAGGACAGGCCTACGGAATTCACCCCTCCACTTT. Translation gives CASRTGLRNSPLHF.

The CDR3 region is CASTSDYRYEQYF. The CDR3 DNA sequence: TGTGCCAGCACCAGCGACTACCGCTACGAGCAGTACTTC. The chain combines TRBV7-2 with TRBJ2-7, with D perhaps matching TRBD2 (5 bases). The CDR3 contains 13 residues. Trimming shortened V by 7 bases and J by 3 bases, and 13 bases separated the two germline ends. The germline gives CDR1 SGHTA, CDR2 FQGNSA.